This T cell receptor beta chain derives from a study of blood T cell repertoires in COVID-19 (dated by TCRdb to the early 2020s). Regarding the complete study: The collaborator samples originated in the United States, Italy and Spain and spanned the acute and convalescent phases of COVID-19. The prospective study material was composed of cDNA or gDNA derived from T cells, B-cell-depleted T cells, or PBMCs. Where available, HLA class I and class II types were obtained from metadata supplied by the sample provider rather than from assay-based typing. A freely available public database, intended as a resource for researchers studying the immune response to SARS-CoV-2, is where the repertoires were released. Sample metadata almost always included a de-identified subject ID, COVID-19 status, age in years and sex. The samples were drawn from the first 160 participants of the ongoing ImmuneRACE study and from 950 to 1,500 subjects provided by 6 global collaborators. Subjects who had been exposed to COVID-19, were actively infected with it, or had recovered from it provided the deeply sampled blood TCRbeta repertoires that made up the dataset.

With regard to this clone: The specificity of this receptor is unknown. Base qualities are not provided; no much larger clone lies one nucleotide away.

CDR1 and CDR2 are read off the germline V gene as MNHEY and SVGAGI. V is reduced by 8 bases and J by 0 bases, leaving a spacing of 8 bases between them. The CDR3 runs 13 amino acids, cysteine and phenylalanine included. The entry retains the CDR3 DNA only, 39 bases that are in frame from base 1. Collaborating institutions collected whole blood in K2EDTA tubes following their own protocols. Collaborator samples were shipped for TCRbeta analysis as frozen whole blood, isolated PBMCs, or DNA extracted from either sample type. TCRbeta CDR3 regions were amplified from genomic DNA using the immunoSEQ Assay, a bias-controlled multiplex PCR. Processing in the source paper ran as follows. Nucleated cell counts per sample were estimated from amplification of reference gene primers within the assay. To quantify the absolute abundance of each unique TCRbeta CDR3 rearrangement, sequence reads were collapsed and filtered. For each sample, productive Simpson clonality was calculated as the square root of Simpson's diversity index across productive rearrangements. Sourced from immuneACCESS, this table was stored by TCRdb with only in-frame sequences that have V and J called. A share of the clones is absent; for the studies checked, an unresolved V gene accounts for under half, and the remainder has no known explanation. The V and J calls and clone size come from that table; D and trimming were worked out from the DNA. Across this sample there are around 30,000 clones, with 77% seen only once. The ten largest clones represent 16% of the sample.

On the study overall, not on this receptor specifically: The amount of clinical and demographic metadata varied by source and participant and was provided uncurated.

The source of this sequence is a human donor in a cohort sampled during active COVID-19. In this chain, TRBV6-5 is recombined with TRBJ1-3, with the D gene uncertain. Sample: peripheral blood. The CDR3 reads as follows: CASGRISGNTIYF. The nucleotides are TGTGCCAGCGGGAGGATCTCTGGAAACACCATATATTTT.